This is a list of T cell receptor beta chains from one sample in a study of blood T cell repertoires in COVID-19. Measured with immunoSEQ multiplex PCR; TCRdb has only the in-frame clones, and not every one. This sample yields 150,000 to 200,000 clones, of which 84% are seen a single time; roughly 3% belongs to the top ten. Sequencing used peripheral blood. Receptors were obtained from a human donor with acute or convalescent COVID-19. The donor label of this sample is uncertain. CDR3s include the opening cysteine and the closing phenylalanine or tryptophan. A D gene is named only where the DNA matches it firmly. Not all rows give a size; the values are once, few, many and, for expanded clones, a class.

v_gene: TRBV5-1
d_gene: TRBD2
abundance: NA
j_gene: TRBJ2-1
CDR3nt: TGCGCCAGCAGCTTGGGCACTAGCGGGAGGAGGTCCAATGAGCAGTTCTTC
CDR3aa: CASSLGTSGRRSNEQFF

v_gene: TRBV10-3
d_gene: TRBD2
abundance: NA
j_gene: TRBJ2-1
CDR3nt: TGTGCCATCAGTGACACGGGAGGGCGGGATGAGCAGTTCTTC
CDR3aa: CAISDTGGRDEQFF

v_gene: TRBV27
d_gene: TRBD1
abundance: NA
j_gene: TRBJ2-7
CDR3nt: TGTGCCAGCAGGCCTGGACAGGACCACGGCGAGCAGTACTTC
CDR3aa: CASRPGQDHGEQYF

v_gene: TRBV11-3
d_gene: TRBD2
abundance: once
j_gene: TRBJ2-7
CDR3nt: TGTGCCAGCAGCTTAGGTCCGGGAGGGCCCTCCTACGAGCAGTACTTC
CDR3aa: CASSLGPGGPSYEQYF

v_gene: TRBV21-1
d_gene: NA
abundance: NA
j_gene: TRBJ2-7
CDR3nt: TGTGCCAGCAGCAAATATAGAACAGCCAGAACCTACGAGCAGTACTTC
CDR3aa: CASSKYRTARTYEQYF

v_gene: TRBV19
d_gene: TRBD1
abundance: once
j_gene: TRBJ2-2
CDR3nt: TGTGCCAGTAGTATACTCCAGGGGGCCGGGGAGCTGTTTTTT
CDR3aa: CASSILQGAGELFF

v_gene: TRBV15
d_gene: NA
abundance: NA
j_gene: TRBJ1-2
CDR3nt: TGTGCCACCAGCAGAGACAGGGGTGTCCCAGCTAACTATGGCTACACCTTC
CDR3aa: CATSRDRGVPANYGYTF

v_gene: TRBV2
d_gene: NA
abundance: few
j_gene: TRBJ2-1
CDR3nt: TGTGCCAGCTCAATCTCGGCGGTCGGAGGGAATGAGCAGTTCTTC
CDR3aa: CASSISAVGGNEQFF

v_gene: TRBV6-1
d_gene: TRBD1
abundance: few
j_gene: TRBJ2-7
CDR3nt: TGTGCCAGCAGTGAAAAATGGGGACAGTGGACCTACGAGCAGTACTTC
CDR3aa: CASSEKWGQWTYEQYF

v_gene: TRBV19
d_gene: TRBD2
abundance: NA
j_gene: TRBJ2-7
CDR3nt: TGTGCCAGTAGTATCAAGGGAGGGTACGAGCAGTACTTC
CDR3aa: CASSIKGGYEQYF

v_gene: TRBV18
d_gene: NA
abundance: NA
j_gene: TRBJ2-6
CDR3nt: TGTGCCAGCTCACCAGTGGGTGTGACAGGGGCCAACGTCCTGACTTTC
CDR3aa: CASSPVGVTGANVLTF

v_gene: TRBV7-8
d_gene: NA
abundance: NA
j_gene: TRBJ1-1
CDR3nt: TGTGCCAGCAGCTTAGTAGTGAACACTGAAGCTTTCTTT
CDR3aa: CASSLVVNTEAFF

v_gene: TRBV30
d_gene: NA
abundance: NA
j_gene: TRBJ1-1
CDR3nt: TGTGCCTGGAGTGAACAGGGAAACACTGAAGCTTTCTTT
CDR3aa: CAWSEQGNTEAFF

v_gene: TRBV2
d_gene: TRBD2
abundance: NA
j_gene: TRBJ2-7
CDR3nt: TGTGCCAGCAGTGAAGGGACTAGCGGCTCCTACGAGCAGTACTTC
CDR3aa: CASSEGTSGSYEQYF

v_gene: TRBV30
d_gene: TRBD2
abundance: NA
j_gene: TRBJ2-4
CDR3nt: TGTGCCGGAATAGCGGGGGGAACCAAAAACATTCAGTACTTC
CDR3aa: CAGIAGGTKNIQYF

v_gene: TRBV28
d_gene: TRBD1
abundance: NA
j_gene: TRBJ1-1
CDR3nt: TGTGCCAGCAGGTACTCCGGGACAGGACTCACTGAAGCTTTCTTT
CDR3aa: CASRYSGTGLTEAFF

v_gene: TRBV6-5
d_gene: NA
abundance: NA
j_gene: TRBJ1-5
CDR3nt: TGTGCCAGCATAGGGGAGGGTTACGGCAATCAGCCCCAGCATTTT
CDR3aa: CASIGEGYGNQPQHF

v_gene: TRBV2
d_gene: NA
abundance: NA
j_gene: TRBJ1-1
CDR3nt: TGTGCCAGCAGTGGAGGGTCCGACGGCCGGGGGGGAGCTTTCTTT
CDR3aa: CASSGGSDGRGGAFF

v_gene: TRBV30
d_gene: TRBD2
abundance: NA
j_gene: TRBJ2-7
CDR3nt: TGTGCCTGGAAGGGTGGGGGGGCCTACGAGCAGTACTTC
CDR3aa: CAWKGGGAYEQYF

v_gene: TRBV6-2/TRBV6-3
d_gene: TRBD2
abundance: NA
j_gene: TRBJ2-1
CDR3nt: TGTGCCAGCAGTTACCTTTCGACTAGCGGGGGTTTCAATGAGCAGTTCTTC
CDR3aa: CASSYLSTSGGFNEQFF

v_gene: TRBV5-1
d_gene: NA
abundance: NA
j_gene: TRBJ1-1
CDR3nt: TGCGCCAGCAGCGGGCAGGGGATGTCTGAAGCTTTCTTT
CDR3aa: CASSGQGMSEAFF

v_gene: TRBV4-1
d_gene: NA
abundance: few
j_gene: TRBJ2-5
CDR3nt: TGCGCCAGCAGCCAAGATCGGGTCGGACTACACTTC
CDR3aa: CASSQDRVGLHF

v_gene: TRBV13
d_gene: NA
abundance: few
j_gene: TRBJ1-1
CDR3nt: TGTGCCAGCAGCCGGAGGGCGGACACTGAAGCTTTCTTT
CDR3aa: CASSRRADTEAFF

v_gene: TRBV7-9
d_gene: TRBD1
abundance: NA
j_gene: TRBJ1-4
CDR3nt: TGTGCCAGCAGCGGTAAAATCCTGGGGACAGGGAGCGAAAAACTGTTTTTT
CDR3aa: CASSGKILGTGSEKLFF

v_gene: TRBV7-9
d_gene: NA
abundance: NA
j_gene: TRBJ2-3
CDR3nt: TGTGCCAGCAGCCCGCAGGGGAGGGCTAGCACAGATACGCAGTATTTT
CDR3aa: CASSPQGRASTDTQYF

v_gene: TRBV28
d_gene: TRBD2
abundance: NA
j_gene: TRBJ2-3
CDR3nt: TGTGCCAGCAGTCCCGCGACTAGCGACAGCACAGATACGCAGTATTTT
CDR3aa: CASSPATSDSTDTQYF

v_gene: TRBV28
d_gene: TRBD1
abundance: NA
j_gene: TRBJ2-5
CDR3nt: TGTGCCAGCAGTTTTAGGGGGCGAGGGGAGGAGACCCAGTACTTC
CDR3aa: CASSFRGRGEETQYF

v_gene: TRBV2
d_gene: NA
abundance: NA
j_gene: TRBJ2-1
CDR3nt: TGTGCCAGCAGTTGGAGGGAGGAGGATGAGCAGTTCTTC
CDR3aa: CASSWREEDEQFF

v_gene: TRBV28
d_gene: TRBD2
abundance: NA
j_gene: TRBJ2-1
CDR3nt: TGTGCCAGCAGTCCTCTAGCGGGAGGGTTCTCCTACAATGAGCAGTTCTTC
CDR3aa: CASSPLAGGFSYNEQFF

v_gene: TRBV11-2
d_gene: TRBD1
abundance: NA
j_gene: TRBJ2-7
CDR3nt: TGTGCCAGCAGCTTAGACCAAGGGACAGGGATCTACGAGCAGTACTTC
CDR3aa: CASSLDQGTGIYEQYF

v_gene: TRBV25-1
d_gene: NA
abundance: few
j_gene: TRBJ1-2
CDR3nt: TGTGCCAGTAGTCGAGGGCTCGAAAACTATGGCTACACCTTC
CDR3aa: CASSRGLENYGYTF

v_gene: TRBV7-2
d_gene: NA
abundance: NA
j_gene: TRBJ2-7
CDR3nt: TGTGCCAGCAGCCACCCAGGGTCCCAGAGCGAGCAGTACTTC
CDR3aa: CASSHPGSQSEQYF